The text below deals with one T cell receptor (beta chain). This sample was included in a study of blood T cell repertoires in COVID-19. Study as a whole: Both acute and convalescent COVID-19 samples were obtained from the United States, Italy and Spain. In each case, the material was cDNA or gDNA derived from T cells, B-cell-depleted T cells, or PBMCs.

Original handling: Estimates of nucleated cell counts were drawn from the amplification of reference gene primers. This table comes from immunoSEQ multiplex PCR, and its TCRdb copy is limited to in-frame clones, with some not included. The DNA was the basis for D and trimming; V, J and clone size are from that table. Here the sample spans fewer than 55,000 clones, roughly 89% being singletons. CDR1 LNHDA and CDR2 SQIVND come from the germline V gene (reference sequence). The CDR3 consists of 14 residues. Trimming cost V 7 bases and J 5 bases, with 17 bases left between them. The clonotype was recovered from a man aged 50 or older with acute or convalescent COVID-19. This chain connects TRBV19 to TRBJ1-2; D not resolved. Sequencing was performed on peripheral blood. The CDR3 here is CASTSGRRGYGYTF. The DNA of the CDR3 is TGTGCCAGTACTAGCGGACGGAGAGGGTATGGCTACACCTTC.